The 31 T cell receptor beta chains below all came from one sample that was sequenced in a study of blood T cell repertoires in COVID-19. The protocol was immunoSEQ multiplex PCR, while the TCRdb copy is restricted to in-frame clones and leaves out a portion. The data show approximately 450,000 clones, 85% to 90% seen once. Sequenced sample: PBMCs or T cells enriched from blood (not recorded which). These receptor sequences come from a man aged 25 to 40 who had recovered from COVID-19.

This clone has only one observation. V gene TRBV6-1 combines with J gene TRBJ2-7; D perhaps matches TRBD1 (5 bases). Germline values: CDR1 MNHNS, CDR2 SASEGT. Trimming shortened V by 1 base and J by 2 bases, and 6 bases separated the two germline ends. This CDR3 contains 13 residues. CDR3 region: CASSEVRAYEQYF. CDR3 in DNA: TGTGCCAGCAGTGAAGTCAGGGCCTACGAGCAGTACTTC.

V gene TRBV10-3 combines with J gene TRBJ1-1; 8 nucleotides match TRBD1. CDR3 length equals 14 residues. V lost 5 bases to trimming and J lost 1 base; unmatched junction nucleotides: 3. Germline V CDR1 and CDR2: ENHRY, SYGVKD. CDR3 DNA: TGTGCCATCAGTAGGGACAGGAAGAACACTGAAGCTTTCTTT. It codes for CAISRDRKNTEAFF.

The chain carries TRBV10-2 and TRBJ2-1; D is unresolved. This CDR3 has 15 amino acids. Germline assignment: CDR1 WSHSY and CDR2 SAAADI. Trimming left V 8 bases short and J 0 bases short, with 14 bases between. The CDR3 DNA sequence: TGCGCCAGCGAAGTGGGCCCCAGCTCCTACAATGAGCAGTTCTTC. It specifies CASEVGPSSYNEQFF.

The count of this clone is one. V usage is TRBV30 and J usage is TRBJ2-2; weak D call: TRBD2 (5 bases). The CDR3 is made up of 13 amino acids. V lost 2 bases and J lost 5, with 9 bases in between. CDR1 and CDR2 (germline): GTSNPN, SVGIG (reference sequence). CDR3 sequence: CAWSRSVTGELFF. The DNA for the CDR3 is TGTGCCTGGAGTCGTAGCGTGACCGGGGAGCTGTTTTTT. The whole variable domain, remainder taken from reference TRBV30 and TRBJ2-2, is SQTIHQWPATLVQPVGSPLSLECTVEGTSNPNLYWYRQAAGRGLQLLFYSVGIGQISSEVPQNLSASRPQDRQFILSSKKLLLSDSGFYLCAWSRSVTGELFFGEGSRLTVL.

The gene calls are TRBV30 and TRBJ1-2; 7 bases match TRBD1. This CDR3 contains 13 residues. Germline V gene sequence: CDR1 GTSNPN, CDR2 SVGIG (reference sequence). The V and J ends lost 3 bases and 3 bases, in that order; junction bases with no gene match: 4. The CDR3 sequence: CAWREQGYYGYTF. Written as DNA, the CDR3 is TGTGCCTGGAGAGAACAGGGGTACTATGGCTACACCTTC.

The V and J genes are TRBV18 and TRBJ2-7; maybe TRBD2 (5 bases). The CDR3 has 14 residues. Germline lookup yields CDR1 KGHSH and CDR2 LQKENI. The V and J ends lost 1 base and 1 base respectively, with 8 bases between them. The CDR3 region is CASSPRTGSYEQYF. The CDR3 nucleotides read TGTGCCAGCTCACCACGGACTGGTTCCTACGAGCAGTACTTC.

V and J are TRBV6-6 and TRBJ2-7, with 11 bases that match TRBD2. V was clipped by 6 bases and J by 3 bases; unmatched bases: 4. CDR1 MNHNY and CDR2 SVGAGI come from the germline V gene (reference sequence). CDR3 length equals 14 residues. The CDR3 loop is CASSGTSGDYEQYF. The CDR3 region has the DNA TGTGCCAGCAGCGGGACTAGCGGAGACTACGAGCAGTACTTC.

This clone was picked up a small number of times. Other nucleotide sequences in the sample specify the same CDR3. This chain links TRBV6-5 with TRBJ1-5, with D maybe TRBD1 (5 bases). The CDR3 spans 14 residues. V lost 5 bases to trimming and J lost 4 bases, with 12 bases between them. CDR1 is MNHEY, CDR2 SVGAGI, per germline. The CDR3 region is CASSPIQGNQPQHF. The CDR3 nucleotides read TGTGCCAGCAGTCCGATCCAGGGAAATCAGCCCCAGCATTTT.

The chain recombines TRBV19 with TRBJ1-2; a weak D match, TRBD1 (6 bases). CDR1 and CDR2 (germline): LNHDA, SQIVND (reference sequence). The CDR3 extends over 13 amino acids. V was pared by 5 bases and J by 8 bases, with 15 bases between. The CDR3 sequence: CASSPRTDNGYTF. The CDR3 DNA is TGTGCCAGTAGTCCGAGGACAGACAACGGCTACACCTTC.

The chain recombines TRBV3-1 (or the pseudogene TRBV3-2) with TRBJ2-7; perhaps TRBD2 as D (5 bases). Trimming took off 1 base at V and 2 bases at J, with 12 bases between the two ends. There are 15 residues in the CDR3. Germline lookup yields CDR1 LGHDT and CDR2 YNNKEL (reference sequence). CDR3 protein: CASSQGPGITYEQYF. CDR3 nucleotide sequence: TGTGCCAGCAGCCAAGGCCCGGGGATTACCTACGAGCAGTACTTC.

This chain uses TRBV30 with TRBJ2-7, with D possibly matching TRBD1 (5 bases). The V and J ends lost 8 bases and 4 bases respectively, with 12 bases between them. CDR3 length: 11 amino acids. Germline-derived CDR1 and CDR2 are GTSNPN and SVGIG (reference sequence). CDR3 sequence: CAGDQGYEQYF. The CDR3, as DNA: TGTGCCGGCGATCAGGGTTACGAGCAGTACTTC.

This sequence joins TRBV9 and TRBJ2-1; 12 bases agree with TRBD2. CDR1 is SGDLS and CDR2 is YYNGEE in the germline V gene. The CDR3 loop spans 17 amino acids. V was clipped by 3 bases and J by 4 bases; unmatched bases: 8. In nucleotides, the CDR3 is TGTGCCAGCAGCGCGGGAGGACTAGCGGGAACTTACAATGAGCAGTTCTTC. This gives the protein CASSAGGLAGTYNEQFF.

About this clone: Other DNA sequences in the sample encode the same CDR3. The rearrangement joins TRBV2 to TRBJ2-7; D is unclear. Trimming took 5 bases from V and 3 from J, leaving 8 bases between them. Germline assignment: CDR1 SNHLY and CDR2 FYNNEI. This CDR3 is built from 12 residues. The CDR3 region is CASSPTSYEQYF. The CDR3 coding sequence is TGTGCCAGCAGTCCAACCAGCTACGAGCAGTACTTC. Complete variable domain (other parts from reference TRBV2 and TRBJ2-7): EPEVTQTPSHQVTQMGQEVILRCVPISNHLYFYWYRQILGQKVEFLVSFYNNEISEKSEIFDDQFSVERPDGSNFTLKIRSTKLEDSAMYFCASSPTSYEQYFGPGTRLTVT.

DNA of the CDR3: TGTGCCAGCAGTCCGGTCTTGTACTATGGCTACACCTTC. Residues: CASSPVLYYGYTF. The rearrangement uses TRBV3-1 (or the pseudogene TRBV3-2) and TRBJ1-2; no clear D. Trimming left V 6 bases short and J 3 bases short, with 11 bases between. The CDR3 has 13 amino acids. The V gene's germline CDR1 is LGHDT and CDR2 YNNKEL (reference sequence).

This clone was seen only a few times. J is TRBJ2-7 and V is TRBV19; 10 bases are shared with TRBD1. Losses at the gene ends were 6 bases for V and 1 base for J; bases not matched to a gene: 9. The CDR3 length is 16 residues. From germline, CDR1 is LNHDA and CDR2 SQIVND (reference sequence). CDR3 in DNA: TGTGCCAGTAGCCCCCTGTCGGGACAGGGGTCCTACGAGCAGTACTTC. As protein: CASSPLSGQGSYEQYF.

The rearrangement links TRBV18 to TRBJ2-3, with D possibly being TRBD2 (6 bases). Trimming removed 0 bases from V and 2 bases from J, with 12 bases in between. The germline CDR1 and CDR2 sequences are KGHSH and LQKENI. The CDR3 totals 16 residues. In nucleotides, the CDR3 is TGTGCCAGCTCACCACCGCAGGGACTTCCCACAGATACGCAGTATTTT. It yields the protein CASSPPQGLPTDTQYF.

The chain is built from TRBV9 and TRBJ1-1, with a possible D match to TRBD1 (6 bases). V gave up 0 bases and J gave up 0 bases, with 9 bases separating them. This CDR3 has 15 amino acids. Germline CDR1 is SGDLS and CDR2 is YYNGEE. The CDR3 spells CASSVGGQLNTEAFF. CDR3 nucleotide sequence: TGTGCCAGCAGCGTAGGAGGACAGCTGAACACTGAAGCTTTCTTT.

This chain uses TRBV3-1 (or the pseudogene TRBV3-2) with TRBJ1-2; tentatively, D is TRBD1 (5 bases). The CDR3 is 15 residues long. V was shortened by 4 bases and J by 4 bases, with 16 bases between the two germline ends. Germline loops: CDR1 LGHDT, CDR2 YNNKEL (reference sequence). CDR3: CASSPRNQGLYGYTF. CDR3 nucleotides: TGTGCCAGCAGCCCAAGAAACCAGGGCCTCTATGGCTACACCTTC.

This chain uses TRBV6-1 with TRBJ1-2, with 10 bases lining up with TRBD1. The CDR3 contains 16 residues. Trimming removed 0 bases from V and 2 bases from J; junction bases left unmatched: 3. Germline assignment: CDR1 MNHNS and CDR2 SASEGT. CDR3 coding DNA: TGTGCCAGCAGTGAAGCTCGGACAGGGGGAAACTATGGCTACACCTTC. It specifies CASSEARTGGNYGYTF.

V usage is TRBV5-1 and J usage is TRBJ1-6; TRBD1 aligns across 7 bases. The CDR3 totals 15 residues. The J segment lost 7 bases and the V segment lost 4 bases, leaving 8 bases of the junction unmatched. Germline V gene data show CDR1 as SGHRS and CDR2 as YFSETQ. The DNA for the CDR3 is TGCGCCAGCAGCATAAAGACAGGGTCCAATTCACCCCTCCACTTT. This encodes CASSIKTGSNSPLHF. The variable domain in full, completed from reference TRBV5-1 and TRBJ1-6, reads KAGVTQTPRYLIKTRGQQVTLSCSPISGHRSVSWYQQTPGQGLQFLFEYFSETQRNKGNFPGRFSGRQFSNSRSEMNVSTLELGDSALYLCASSIKTGSNSPLHFGNGTRLTVT.

The chain carries TRBV27 and TRBJ2-1; 12 bases are a match to TRBD2. CDR3 size: 14 residues. The germline gives CDR1 MNHEY, CDR2 SMNVEV (reference sequence). V was clipped by 5 bases and J by 10 bases; unmatched bases: 6. The DNA of the CDR3 is TGTGCCAGCAGTCGGCGACTAGCGGGGGAAGAGCAGTTCTTC. The encoded protein is CASSRRLAGEEQFF.

The chain joins TRBV15 to TRBJ2-5; 7 positions agree with TRBD2. The CDR3 is made up of 11 amino acids. Germline CDR1 and CDR2: LNHNV and YYDKDF (reference sequence). J lost 4 bases, V lost 10 bases, and 3 bases had no gene match. CDR3 protein: CAIGLGETQYF. The CDR3 bases are TGTGCCATCGGACTAGGAGAGACCCAGTACTTC.

The chain couples TRBV20-1 to TRBJ2-7, with TRBD2 matching over 7 bases. This CDR3 has 15 residues. Germline CDR1 DFQATT, CDR2 SNEGSKA (reference sequence). V shed 3 bases, J shed 3 bases, and the junction held 11 bases outside the gene matches. In DNA, the CDR3 is TGCAGTGCTAGTCCTCAGAGCGGGACCGGCTACGAGCAGTACTTC. Its protein product is CSASPQSGTGYEQYF.

This clone was observed a single time. The rearrangement links TRBV4-1 to TRBJ2-7, with 7 bases identical to TRBD1. Losses at the gene ends were 1 base for V and 6 bases for J; bases not matched to a gene: 6. The CDR3 loop spans 14 amino acids. Germline assignment: CDR1 MGHRA and CDR2 YSYEKL. The CDR3 protein is CASSQVTGYGEQYF. The CDR3 coding sequence is TGCGCCAGCAGCCAAGTGACAGGGTATGGCGAGCAGTACTTC.

The rearrangement links TRBV10-3 to TRBJ2-5, with 9 positions matching TRBD2. The CDR3 is 15 residues long. Trimming took 4 bases from V and 3 from J; bases not matched to a gene: 6. From germline, CDR1 is ENHRY and CDR2 SYGVKD. In DNA form, the CDR3 reads TGTGCCATCAGTGGACTAGCGGACACTAAAGAGACCCAGTACTTC. It encodes CAISGLADTKETQYF.

This clone has just one count. V gene TRBV10-3 combines with J gene TRBJ1-1, with 7 nucleotides matching TRBD1. Per the germline V gene, CDR1 is ENHRY and CDR2 is SYGVKD. This CDR3 region has 15 residues. Losses at the gene ends were 5 bases for V and 6 bases for J; bases not matched to a gene: 12. CDR3 amino acids: CAISSVGQLWAEAFF. The CDR3 region has the DNA TGTGCCATCAGTAGTGTGGGACAGCTATGGGCTGAAGCTTTCTTT.

In this sample, this clone turned up once. This chain connects TRBV5-6 to TRBJ2-1; the D gene is possibly TRBD1 (6 bases). Per germline, CDR1 SGHDT and CDR2 YYEEEE. CDR3 length: 15 amino acids. Trimming left V 3 bases short and J 3 bases short, with 13 bases between. The CDR3: CASSSGTIGYNEQFF. For the CDR3, the DNA is TGTGCCAGCAGCTCCGGGACAATCGGCTACAATGAGCAGTTCTTC.

The chain employs TRBV6-4 and TRBJ1-2, with D possibly matching TRBD1 (6 bases). The CDR3 is made up of 13 amino acids. The V gene lost 6 bases and the J gene lost 5 bases, with 13 bases spanning the gap. CDR1 MRHNA and CDR2 SNTAGT come from the germline V gene. The CDR3 nucleotides read TGTGCCAGCAGATTGGACAGTACGTATGGCTACACCTTC. Residues: CASRLDSTYGYTF.

This chain joins TRBV19 and TRBJ2-7; 12 positions match TRBD2. This CDR3 is built from 16 residues. Germline V lookup: CDR1 LNHDA, CDR2 SQIVND (reference sequence). J lost 1 base, V lost 4 bases, and 5 bases had no gene match. As DNA, the CDR3 is TGTGCCAGTAGTAAACGACTAGCGGGAGATTCCTACGAGCAGTACTTC. Amino acid sequence: CASSKRLAGDSYEQYF.

For this clone: Other DNA sequences in this sample translate to the same CDR3. The gene calls are TRBV28 and TRBJ1-3, with D perhaps matching TRBD1 (6 bases). CDR1 MDHEN and CDR2 SYDVKM come from the germline V gene. CDR3 length equals 12 residues. V was pared by 7 bases and J by 4 bases, with 8 bases between. The chain's CDR3 is CASITGGNTIYF. DNA of the CDR3: TGTGCCAGCATCACAGGGGGAAACACCATATATTTT.

The chain links TRBV14 to TRBJ2-1; 7 nucleotides agree with TRBD2. Germline lookup yields CDR1 SGHDN and CDR2 FVKESK. The CDR3 is 16 residues long. V lost 1 base and J lost 0; bases outside the gene matches: 3. The CDR3 DNA sequence: TGTGCCAGCAGCCAAGGTGGGAGGGCCTCCTACAATGAGCAGTTCTTC. Translating it yields CASSQGGRASYNEQFF.